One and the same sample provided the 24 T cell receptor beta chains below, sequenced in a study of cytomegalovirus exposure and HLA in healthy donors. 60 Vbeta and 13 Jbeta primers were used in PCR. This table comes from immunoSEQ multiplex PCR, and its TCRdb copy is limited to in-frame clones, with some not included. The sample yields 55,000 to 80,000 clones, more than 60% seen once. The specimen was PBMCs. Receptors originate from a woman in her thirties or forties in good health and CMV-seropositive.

The chain's CDR3 is CASSVGFRTEKNIQYF. The DNA of the CDR3 is TGTGCCAGCAGCGTAGGATTCAGGACAGAAAAAAACATTCAGTACTTC. The gene calls are TRBV9 and TRBJ2-4; D is perhaps TRBD1 (6 bases). Trimming shortened V by 0 bases and J by 4 bases, and 14 bases separated the two germline ends. The V gene's germline CDR1 is SGDLS and CDR2 YYNGEE. The CDR3 is made up of 16 amino acids.

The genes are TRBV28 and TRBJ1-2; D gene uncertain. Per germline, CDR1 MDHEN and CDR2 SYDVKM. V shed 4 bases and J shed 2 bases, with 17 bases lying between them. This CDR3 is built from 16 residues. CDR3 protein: CASSWLPGGSNYGYTF. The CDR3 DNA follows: TGTGCCAGCAGTTGGCTCCCCGGCGGCTCAAACTATGGCTACACCTTC.

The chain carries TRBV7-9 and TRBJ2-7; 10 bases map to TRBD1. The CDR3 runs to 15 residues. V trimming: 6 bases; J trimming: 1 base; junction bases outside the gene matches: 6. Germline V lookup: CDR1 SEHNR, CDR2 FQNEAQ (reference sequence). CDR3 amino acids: CASSVPGQGSYEQYF. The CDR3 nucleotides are TGTGCCAGCAGTGTCCCGGGACAGGGGTCCTACGAGCAGTACTTC.

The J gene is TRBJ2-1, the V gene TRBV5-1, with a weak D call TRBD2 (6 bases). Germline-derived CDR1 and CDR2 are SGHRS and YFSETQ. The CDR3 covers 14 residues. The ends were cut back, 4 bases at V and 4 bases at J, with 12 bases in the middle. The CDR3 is CASSGGTGYNEQFF. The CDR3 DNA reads TGCGCCAGCAGCGGGGGGACTGGATACAATGAGCAGTTCTTC.

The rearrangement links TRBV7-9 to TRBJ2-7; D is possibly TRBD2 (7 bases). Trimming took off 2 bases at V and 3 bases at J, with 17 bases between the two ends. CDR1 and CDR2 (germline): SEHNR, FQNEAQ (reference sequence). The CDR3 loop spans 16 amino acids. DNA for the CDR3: TGTGCCAGCAGCTTATCGGGGGGCGAGGGCCGCTACGAGCAGTACTTC. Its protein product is CASSLSGGEGRYEQYF.

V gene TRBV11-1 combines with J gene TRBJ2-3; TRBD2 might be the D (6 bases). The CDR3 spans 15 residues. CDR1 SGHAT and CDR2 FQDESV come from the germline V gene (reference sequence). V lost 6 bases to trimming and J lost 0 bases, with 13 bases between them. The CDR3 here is CASSPGTHSTDTQYF. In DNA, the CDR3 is TGTGCCAGCAGTCCCGGGACTCATAGCACAGATACGCAGTATTTT.

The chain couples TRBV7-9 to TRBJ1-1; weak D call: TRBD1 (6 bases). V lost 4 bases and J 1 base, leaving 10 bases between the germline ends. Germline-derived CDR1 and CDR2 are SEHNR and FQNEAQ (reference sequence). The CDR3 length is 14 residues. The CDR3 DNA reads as TGTGCCAGCAGCTCTAGGGGGGGGAACACTGAAGCTTTCTTT. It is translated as CASSSRGGNTEAFF.

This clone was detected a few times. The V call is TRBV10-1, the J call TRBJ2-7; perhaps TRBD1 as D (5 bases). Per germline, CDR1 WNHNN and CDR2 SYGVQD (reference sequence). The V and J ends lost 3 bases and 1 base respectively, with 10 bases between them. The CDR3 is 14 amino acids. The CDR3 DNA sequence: TGCGCCAGCAGTGAAGCAGGGAAGTCCTACGAGCAGTACTTC. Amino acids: CASSEAGKSYEQYF.

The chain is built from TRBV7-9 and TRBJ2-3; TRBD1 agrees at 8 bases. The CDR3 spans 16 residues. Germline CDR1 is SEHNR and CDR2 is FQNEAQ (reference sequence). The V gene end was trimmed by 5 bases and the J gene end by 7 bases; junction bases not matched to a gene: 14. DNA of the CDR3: TGTGCCAGCAGCGGGGGGACAGGCCCCCTCCCAAATACGCAGTATTTT. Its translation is CASSGGTGPLPNTQYF.

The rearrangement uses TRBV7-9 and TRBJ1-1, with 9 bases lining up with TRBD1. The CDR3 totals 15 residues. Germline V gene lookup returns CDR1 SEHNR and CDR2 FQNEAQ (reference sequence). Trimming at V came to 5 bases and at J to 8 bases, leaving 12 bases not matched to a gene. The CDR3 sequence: CASSPGTGWSAEAFF. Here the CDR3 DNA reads TGTGCCAGCAGCCCCGGGACAGGGTGGTCTGCAGAAGCTTTCTTT.

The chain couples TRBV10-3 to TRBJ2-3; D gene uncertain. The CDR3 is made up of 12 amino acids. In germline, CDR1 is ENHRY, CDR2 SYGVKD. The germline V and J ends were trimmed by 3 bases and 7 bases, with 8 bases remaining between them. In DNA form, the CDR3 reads TGTGCCATCAGTGAAAGAGCAAATACGCAGTATTTT. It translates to CAISERANTQYF.

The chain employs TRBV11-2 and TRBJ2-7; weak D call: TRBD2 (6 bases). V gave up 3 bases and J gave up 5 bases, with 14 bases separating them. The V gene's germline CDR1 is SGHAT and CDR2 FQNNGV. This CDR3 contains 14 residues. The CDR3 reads CASSFRPTGDEQYF. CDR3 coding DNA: TGTGCCAGCAGCTTCCGACCGACGGGGGACGAGCAGTACTTC.

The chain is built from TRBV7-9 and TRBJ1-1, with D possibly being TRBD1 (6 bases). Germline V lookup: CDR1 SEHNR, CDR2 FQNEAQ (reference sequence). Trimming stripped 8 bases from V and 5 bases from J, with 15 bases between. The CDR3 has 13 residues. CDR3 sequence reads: CASGNERGTEAFF. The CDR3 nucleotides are TGTGCCAGCGGCAATGAAAGGGGGACTGAAGCTTTCTTT.

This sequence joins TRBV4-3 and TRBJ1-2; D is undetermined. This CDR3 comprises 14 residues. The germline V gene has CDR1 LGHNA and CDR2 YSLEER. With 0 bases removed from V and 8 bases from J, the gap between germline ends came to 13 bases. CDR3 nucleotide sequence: TGCGCCAGCAGCCAAGATTTGTTCTCGGGGGGCTACACCTTC. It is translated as CASSQDLFSGGYTF.

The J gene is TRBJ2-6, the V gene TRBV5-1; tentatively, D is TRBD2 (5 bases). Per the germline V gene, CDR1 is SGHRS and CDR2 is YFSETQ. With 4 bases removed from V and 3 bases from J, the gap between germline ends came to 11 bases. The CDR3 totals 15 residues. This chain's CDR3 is CASSPLAGGANVLTF. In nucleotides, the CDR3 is TGCGCCAGCAGCCCCCTCGCGGGTGGGGCCAACGTCCTGACTTTC.

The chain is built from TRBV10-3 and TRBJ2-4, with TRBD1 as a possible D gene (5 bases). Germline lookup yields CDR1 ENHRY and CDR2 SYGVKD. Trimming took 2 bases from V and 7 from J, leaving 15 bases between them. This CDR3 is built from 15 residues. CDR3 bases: TGTGCCATCAGTGAGGGACACCCTCGTGGGAACATTCAGTACTTC. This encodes CAISEGHPRGNIQYF.

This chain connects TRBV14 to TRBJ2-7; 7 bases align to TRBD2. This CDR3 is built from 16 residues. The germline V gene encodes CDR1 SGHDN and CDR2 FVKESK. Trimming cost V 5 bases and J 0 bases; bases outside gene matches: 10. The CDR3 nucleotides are TGTGCCAGCAGCTATTTTACCGGGACTAACTCCTACGAGCAGTACTTC. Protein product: CASSYFTGTNSYEQYF. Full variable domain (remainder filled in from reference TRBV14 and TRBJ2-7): EAGVTQFPSHSVIEKGQTVTLRCDPISGHDNLYWYRRVMGKEIKFLLHFVKESKQDESGMPNNRFLAERTGGTYSTLKVQPAELEDSGVYFCASSYFTGTNSYEQYFGPGTRLTVT.

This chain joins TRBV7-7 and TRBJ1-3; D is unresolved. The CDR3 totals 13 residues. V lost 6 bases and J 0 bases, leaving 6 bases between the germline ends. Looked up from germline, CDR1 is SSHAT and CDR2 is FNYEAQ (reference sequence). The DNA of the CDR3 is TGTGCCAGCAGTCCGGGCTCTGGAAACACCATATATTTT. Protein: CASSPGSGNTIYF.

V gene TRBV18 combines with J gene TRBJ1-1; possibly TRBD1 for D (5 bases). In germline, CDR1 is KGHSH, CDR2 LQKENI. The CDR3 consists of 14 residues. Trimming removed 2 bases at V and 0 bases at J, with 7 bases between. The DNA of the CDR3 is TGTGCCAGCTCACCAGGACATTTGAACACTGAAGCTTTCTTT. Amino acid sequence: CASSPGHLNTEAFF.

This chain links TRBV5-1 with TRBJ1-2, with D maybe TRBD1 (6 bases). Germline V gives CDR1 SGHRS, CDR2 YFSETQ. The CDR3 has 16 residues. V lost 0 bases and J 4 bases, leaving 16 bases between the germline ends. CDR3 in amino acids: CASSLAPGQMSYGYTF. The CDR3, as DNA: TGCGCCAGCAGCTTGGCACCGGGACAAATGAGCTATGGCTACACCTTC.

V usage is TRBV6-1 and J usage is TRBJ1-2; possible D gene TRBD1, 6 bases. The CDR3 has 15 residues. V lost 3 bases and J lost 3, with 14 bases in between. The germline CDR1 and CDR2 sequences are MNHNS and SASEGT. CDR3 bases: TGTGCCAGCAGTGATAGGGGCAGGGGAGACTATGGCTACACCTTC. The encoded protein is CASSDRGRGDYGYTF.

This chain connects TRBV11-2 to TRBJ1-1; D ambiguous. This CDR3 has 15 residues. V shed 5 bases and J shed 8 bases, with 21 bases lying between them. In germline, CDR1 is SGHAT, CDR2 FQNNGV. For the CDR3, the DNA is TGTGCCAGCAGCCCCCAACCGGGGTCAAAGGGCGAAGCTTTCTTT. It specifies CASSPQPGSKGEAFF. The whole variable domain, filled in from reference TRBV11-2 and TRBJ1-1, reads EAGVAQSPRYKIIEKRQSVAFWCNPISGHATLYWYQQILGQGPKLLIQFQNNGVVDDSQLPKDRFSAERLKGVDSTLKIQPAKLEDSAVYLCASSPQPGSKGEAFFGQGTRLTVV.

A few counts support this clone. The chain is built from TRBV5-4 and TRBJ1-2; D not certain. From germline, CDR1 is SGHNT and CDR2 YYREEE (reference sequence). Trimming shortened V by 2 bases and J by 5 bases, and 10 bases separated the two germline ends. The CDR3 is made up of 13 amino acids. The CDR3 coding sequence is TGTGCCAGCAGCTTTGGACTGGGGTATGGCTACACCTTC. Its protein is CASSFGLGYGYTF.

As DNA, the CDR3 is TGTGCCAGCAGCTTACAACAGGGGGCGTACTATGGCTACACCTTC. Translation: CASSLQQGAYYGYTF. The chain joins TRBV7-2 to TRBJ1-2; 9 bases are a match to TRBD1. Unmatched junction bases numbered 4, after V lost 2 bases and J lost 3 bases. Looked up from germline, CDR1 is SGHTA and CDR2 is FQGNSA. The CDR3 consists of 15 residues.